A single sample is the source of the 13 T cell receptor beta chains below, sequenced in a study of regulatory T cells in long-lasting Graves disease. Time point denoted: newly diagnosed GD, antithyroid drugs for less than 3 months. The TCR library was prepared using RNA isolated from PBMCs. HTBI primers from iRepertoire and Arm-PCR of CDR3 regions yielded the TCR beta libraries. Using its own MiXCR run on the multiplex PCR reads, TCRdb lists one record per CDR3 protein. Seen here are over 200,000 distinct CDR3 sequences, approximately 20% observed once, and the top ten hold about 15%. The sample was also reused in another study, on T cells in Graves' hyperthyroidism and ophthalmopathy.

The starting material was peripheral blood mononuclear cells (PBMCs), obtained at new diagnosis, from a patient treated with antithyroid drugs. The receptors were sampled from a woman aged 25-40 years with Graves disease.

The chain carries TRBV20-1 and TRBJ2-3, with TRBD1 as a possible D gene (7 bases). The CDR3 is made up of 14 amino acids. Germline-derived CDR1 and CDR2 are DFQATT and SNEGSKA (reference sequence). Trimming took off 3 bases at V and 3 bases at J, with 13 bases between the two ends. The CDR3 is CSASKGAGTDTQYF. The CDR3 DNA is TGCAGTGCTAGTAAGGGGGCGGGGACAGATACGCAGTATTTT.

This clonotype showed up many times. The chain combines TRBV12-5 with TRBJ1-5; 7 nucleotides match TRBD1. V gave up 6 bases and J gave up 2 bases; unmatched junction bases: 7. CDR1 and CDR2 from the germline V gene are LGHNT and FRNRAP. This CDR3 is built from 15 residues. The CDR3 DNA follows: TGTGCTAGTGGATGGACAGGTGCGGGCAATCAGCCCCAGCATTTT. It encodes CASGWTGAGNQPQHF.

This clonotype was seen repeatedly, ten times or more. The chain carries TRBV15 and TRBJ1-4, with D maybe TRBD1 (5 bases). The germline gives CDR1 LNHNV, CDR2 YYDKDF (reference sequence). This CDR3 is 14 amino acids long. With 2 bases removed from V and 5 bases from J, the gap between germline ends came to 9 bases. CDR3: CATSRRGENEKLFF. The CDR3 DNA sequence: TGTGCCACCAGCAGACGAGGGGAAAATGAAAAACTGTTTTTT.

This clonotype occurred many times. The chain carries TRBV19 and TRBJ1-5, with D perhaps matching TRBD1 (6 bases). The CDR3 is 14 residues long. V lost 6 bases and J lost 6, with 15 bases in between. Germline CDR1 reads LNHDA; CDR2 reads SQIVND (reference sequence). The CDR3 DNA reads TGTGCCAGTAGCTCGGACAGAGGCCTTCAGCCCCAGCATTTT. Its protein product is CASSSDRGLQPQHF.

This clonotype was detected ten times or more. The chain combines TRBV6-2 or TRBV6-3 with TRBJ1-5; D ambiguous. This CDR3 has 17 residues. Trimming left V 5 bases short and J 5 bases short, with 22 bases between. Germline lookup yields CDR1 MNHEY and CDR2 SVGEGT. CDR3 in amino acids: CASSAPWTEFGDQPQHF. In DNA, the CDR3 is TGTGCCAGCAGTGCACCCTGGACGGAGTTCGGCGATCAGCCCCAGCATTTT.

This chain connects TRBV11-2 to TRBJ1-2; D possibly corresponds to TRBD1 (6 bases). V lost 5 bases and J lost 8, with 15 bases in between. The CDR3 covers 13 residues. The germline V gene has CDR1 SGHAT and CDR2 FQNNGV. The chain's CDR3 is CASSPRGDGGYTF. The CDR3 DNA reads as TGTGCCAGCAGCCCGAGGGGGGATGGCGGCTACACCTTC.

This clonotype occurred once. The chain recombines TRBV5-1 with TRBJ2-1; 8 bases fit TRBD2. The V gene end was trimmed by 1 base and the J gene end by 7 bases; junction bases not matched to a gene: 4. CDR1 is SGHRS, CDR2 YFSETQ, per germline. This CDR3 is 14 amino acids long. CDR3 DNA: TGCGCCAGCAGCTTGAGCGGGAGCGGTAATGAGCAGTTCTTC. Protein product: CASSLSGSGNEQFF.

In the case of this clonotype: A clone one base away is much larger, so this may be a read error. This chain connects TRBV18 to TRBJ1-1; 7 bases map to TRBD1. The CDR3 runs to 14 residues. From germline, CDR1 is KGHSH and CDR2 LQKENI. In DNA, the CDR3 is TGTGCCAGCTCACCAGACAGGGAGAACATTGAAGCTTTCTTT. Protein product: CASSPDRENIEAFF.

This rearrangement joins TRBV20-1 to TRBJ2-5, with 10 bases fitting TRBD2. Losses at the gene ends were 2 bases for V and 4 bases for J; bases not matched to a gene: 7. The CDR3 spans 15 residues. Germline assignment: CDR1 DFQATT and CDR2 SNEGSKA (reference sequence). Here the CDR3 reads CSARRSGGAGETQYF. In DNA, the CDR3 is TGCAGTGCTAGACGGAGCGGGGGGGCCGGAGAGACCCAGTACTTC.

This chain joins TRBV27 and TRBJ2-7, with 7 bases that match TRBD1. Germline lookup yields CDR1 MNHEY and CDR2 SMNVEV (reference sequence). After removal of 6 bases from V and 2 bases from J, the junction contained 10 bases not matched to a gene. The CDR3 runs to 15 residues. The CDR3 DNA follows: TGTGCCAGCAGCAACCGGGACAGCCTACCCTACGAGCAGTACTTC. Protein sequence: CASSNRDSLPYEQYF.

The rearrangement uses TRBV7-3 and TRBJ2-3, with 10 bases lining up with TRBD2. The CDR3 consists of 17 residues. The germline V gene encodes CDR1 SGHTA and CDR2 FQGTGA. Germline trimming cut 2 bases from V and 4 bases from J; bases unmatched to any gene: 9. Here the CDR3 DNA reads TGTGCCAGCAGCTTATCGGGCAGCGGGAGGGCCGCAGATACGCAGTATTTT. Amino acids: CASSLSGSGRAADTQYF.

The table lists this clonotype with many counts. The J gene is TRBJ1-2, the V gene TRBV19; 7 bases are a match to TRBD1. CDR1 LNHDA and CDR2 SQIVND come from the germline V gene (reference sequence). After removal of 4 bases from V and 3 bases from J, the junction contained 8 bases not matched to a gene. The length of the CDR3 is 15 residues. The CDR3 nucleotides are TGTGCCAGTAGTACGGGACAGATAATGGACTATGGCTACACCTTC. Translated, it gives CASSTGQIMDYGYTF.

This clonotype showed up just a few times. The chain joins TRBV27 to TRBJ2-2; no clear D gene. The CDR3 length is 16 residues. Germline values: CDR1 MNHEY, CDR2 SMNVEV (reference sequence). V lost 5 bases and J lost 1, with 14 bases in between. The DNA for the CDR3 is TGTGCCAGCAGTATAATATCCGCAGGGAACACCGGGGAGCTGTTTTTT. Encoded protein: CASSIISAGNTGELFF.